The TCR beta chain described here comes from a study of T cells in Graves' hyperthyroidism and ophthalmopathy. This clonotype has only a few counts. Amplification yielded TCR beta CDR3 regions, with RNA transcripts as the source. RT-PCR in the first round (using the HTBI primer set) targeted the TCR CDR3. TCRdb reprocessed the multiplex PCR reads via MiXCR and lists one record per CDR3 protein. The sample includes hundreds of thousands of distinct CDR3 sequences, just under 20% of them seen just once. The sample taken for sequencing was blood. This clonotype was sampled from a man aged 35 to 55 with Graves' ophthalmopathy.

CDR3 sequence: CASSSRGVGSYEQYF. CDR3 DNA: TGTGCCAGCAGTTCGAGGGGGGTGGGTTCCTACGAGCAGTACTTC. The J gene is TRBJ2-7, the V gene TRBV6-2 or TRBV6-3, with D perhaps being TRBD1 or TRBD2 (6 bases each). The germline CDR1 and CDR2 sequences are MNHEY and SVGEGT. The CDR3 has 15 residues. V dropped 4 bases and J dropped 1 base, with 14 bases sitting between them.